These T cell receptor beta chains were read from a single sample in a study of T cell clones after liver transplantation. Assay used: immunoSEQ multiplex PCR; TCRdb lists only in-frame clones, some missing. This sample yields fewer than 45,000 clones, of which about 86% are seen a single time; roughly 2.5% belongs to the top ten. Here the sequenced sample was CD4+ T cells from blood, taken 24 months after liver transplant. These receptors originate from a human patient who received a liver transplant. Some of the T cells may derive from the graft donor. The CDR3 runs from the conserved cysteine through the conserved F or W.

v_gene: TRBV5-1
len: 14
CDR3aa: CASSPQVANQPQHF

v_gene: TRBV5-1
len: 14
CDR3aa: CASSLHGQNTEAFF

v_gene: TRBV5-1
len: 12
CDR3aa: CASSLRPNEQFF

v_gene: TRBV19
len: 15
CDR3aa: CASSTLDGFGEKLFF

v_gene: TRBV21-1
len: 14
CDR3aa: CASSHTGKDSPLHF

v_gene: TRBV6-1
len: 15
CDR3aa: CASSEGGGQATKQYF

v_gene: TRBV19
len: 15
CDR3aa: CASSSAGRVNTEAFF

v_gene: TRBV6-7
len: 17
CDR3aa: CASSSSGLAANTGELFF

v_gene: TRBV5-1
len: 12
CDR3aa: CASSLQGYGYTF

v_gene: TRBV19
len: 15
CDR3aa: CASRFQGAINEKLFF

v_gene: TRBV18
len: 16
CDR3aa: CASSPTLAGRGWEQYF

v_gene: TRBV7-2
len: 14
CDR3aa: CASSLWPADQPQHF

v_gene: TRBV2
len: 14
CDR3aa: CASRRDRGRYEQYF

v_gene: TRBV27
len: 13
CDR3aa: CASSRQGSYEQYF

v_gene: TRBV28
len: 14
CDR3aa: CASRGPLDGTEAFF

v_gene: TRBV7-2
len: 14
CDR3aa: CASGKAAGANVLTF

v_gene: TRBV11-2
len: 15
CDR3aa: CASSLGQYPNTEAFF

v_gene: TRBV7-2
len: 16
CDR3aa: CASSLAPQGGTYEQYF

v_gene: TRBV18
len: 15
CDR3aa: CASSPSRTGDDEQYF

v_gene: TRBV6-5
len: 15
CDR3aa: CASSPLVTGTYEQYF

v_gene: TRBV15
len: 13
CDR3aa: CATSRRLNEKLFF

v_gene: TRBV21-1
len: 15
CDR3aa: CASRWVGENTGELFF

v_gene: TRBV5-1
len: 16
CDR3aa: CASSLAGTSGQETQYF

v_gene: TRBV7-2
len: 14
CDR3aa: CASRDAGGRYEQYF

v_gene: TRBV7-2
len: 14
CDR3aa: CASSLGQGEYGYTF

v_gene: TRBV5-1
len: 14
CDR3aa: CASSLGAGFYEQYF

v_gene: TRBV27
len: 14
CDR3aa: CASSFGRMNTEAFF

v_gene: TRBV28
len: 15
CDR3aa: CASKMDRVGSGELFF

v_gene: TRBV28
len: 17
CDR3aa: CASSSPGTPGRRWEQYF

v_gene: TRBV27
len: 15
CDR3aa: CASSSRQGSSYEQYF

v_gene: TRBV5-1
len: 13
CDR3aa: CASRRAGNTEAFF

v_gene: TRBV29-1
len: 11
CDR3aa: CSVFDSPGQYF

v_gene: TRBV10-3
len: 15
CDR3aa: CAISEGQGRRNEQFF

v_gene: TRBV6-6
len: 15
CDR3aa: CASAEPGQKVYGYTF

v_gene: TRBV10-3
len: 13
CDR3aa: CAISGSKETEAFF

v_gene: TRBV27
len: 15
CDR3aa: CASSLRGQGIYEQYF

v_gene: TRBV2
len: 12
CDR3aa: CASSDYAYEQYF

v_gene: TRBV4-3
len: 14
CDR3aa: CASLGDRGIYEQYF

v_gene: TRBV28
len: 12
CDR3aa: CASSLSSYEQYF

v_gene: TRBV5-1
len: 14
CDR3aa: CASRSLNEQETQYF

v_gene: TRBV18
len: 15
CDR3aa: CASSPGQDSNSPLHF

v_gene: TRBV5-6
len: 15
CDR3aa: CASSSVTSGGYEQYF

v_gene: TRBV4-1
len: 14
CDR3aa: CASSQGLAGDTQYF

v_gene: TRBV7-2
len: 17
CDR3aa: CASSFGDRGKSQETQYF

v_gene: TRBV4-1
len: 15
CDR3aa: CASSQARATYNEQFF

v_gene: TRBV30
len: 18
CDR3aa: CAWRSLGLAPSSYNEQFF

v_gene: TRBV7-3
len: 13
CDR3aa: CASSSGGGTNLHF

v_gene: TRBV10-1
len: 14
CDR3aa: CAKLRGLSTDTQYF

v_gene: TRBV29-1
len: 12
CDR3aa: CSVGRDHYGYTF

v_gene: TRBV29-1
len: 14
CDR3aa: CSVVGGLSTTEAFF

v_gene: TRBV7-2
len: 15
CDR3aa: CASSLKAGRRGEQYF

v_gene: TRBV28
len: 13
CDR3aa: CASSRGGNQPQHF

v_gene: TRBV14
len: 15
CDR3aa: CASSSWGPLTDTQYF

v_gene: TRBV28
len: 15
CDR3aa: CASTSGASQVGGYTF